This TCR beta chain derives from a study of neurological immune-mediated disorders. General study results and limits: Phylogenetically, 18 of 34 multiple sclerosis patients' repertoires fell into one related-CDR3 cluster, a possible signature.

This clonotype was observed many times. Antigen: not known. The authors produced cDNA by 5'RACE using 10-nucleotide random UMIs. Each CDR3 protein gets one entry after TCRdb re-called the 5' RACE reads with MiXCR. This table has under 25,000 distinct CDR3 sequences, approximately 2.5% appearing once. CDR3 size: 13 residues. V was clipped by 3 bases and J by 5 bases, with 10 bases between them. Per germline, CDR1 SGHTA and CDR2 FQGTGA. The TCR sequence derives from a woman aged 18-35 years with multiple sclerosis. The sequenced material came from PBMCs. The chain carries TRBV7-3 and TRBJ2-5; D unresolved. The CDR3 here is CASSFGLGETQYF. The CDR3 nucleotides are TGTGCCAGCAGCTTTGGCCTTGGGGAGACCCAGTACTTC. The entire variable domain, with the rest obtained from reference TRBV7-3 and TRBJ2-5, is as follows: GAGVSQTPSNKVTEKGKYVELRCDPISGHTALYWYRQSLGQGPEFLIYFQGTGAADDSGLPNDRFFAVRPEGSVSTLKIQRTERGDSAVYLCASSFGLGETQYFGPGTRLLVL.